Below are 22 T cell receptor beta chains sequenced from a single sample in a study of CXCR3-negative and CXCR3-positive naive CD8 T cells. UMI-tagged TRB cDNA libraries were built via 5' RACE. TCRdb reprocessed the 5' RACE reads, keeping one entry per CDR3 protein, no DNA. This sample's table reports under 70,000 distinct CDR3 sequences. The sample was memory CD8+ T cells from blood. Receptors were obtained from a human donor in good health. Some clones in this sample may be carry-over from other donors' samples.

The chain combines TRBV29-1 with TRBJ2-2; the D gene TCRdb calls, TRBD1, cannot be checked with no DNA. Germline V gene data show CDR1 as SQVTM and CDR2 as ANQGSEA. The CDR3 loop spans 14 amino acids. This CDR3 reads CSVEVGGNTGELFF.

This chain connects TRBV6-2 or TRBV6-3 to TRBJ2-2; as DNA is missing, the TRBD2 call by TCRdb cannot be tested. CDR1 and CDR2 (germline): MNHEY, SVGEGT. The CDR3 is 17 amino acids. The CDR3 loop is CASSYLGTSGYTGELFF.

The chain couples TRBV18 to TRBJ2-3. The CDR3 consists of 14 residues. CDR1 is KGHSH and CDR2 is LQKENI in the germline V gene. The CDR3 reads CASSPERLIGTQYF.

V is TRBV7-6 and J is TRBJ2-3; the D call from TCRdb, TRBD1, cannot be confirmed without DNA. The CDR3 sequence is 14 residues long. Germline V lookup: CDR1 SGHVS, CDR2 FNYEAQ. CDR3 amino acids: CASSLVRTTDTQYF.

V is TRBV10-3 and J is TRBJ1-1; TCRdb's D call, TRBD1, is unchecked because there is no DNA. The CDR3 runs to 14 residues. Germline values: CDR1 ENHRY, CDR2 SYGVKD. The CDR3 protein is CAISSGTTNTEAFF.

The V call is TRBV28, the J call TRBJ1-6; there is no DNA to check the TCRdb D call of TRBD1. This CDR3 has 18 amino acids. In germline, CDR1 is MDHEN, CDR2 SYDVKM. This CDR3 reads CASSPGTGVSSYNSPLHF.

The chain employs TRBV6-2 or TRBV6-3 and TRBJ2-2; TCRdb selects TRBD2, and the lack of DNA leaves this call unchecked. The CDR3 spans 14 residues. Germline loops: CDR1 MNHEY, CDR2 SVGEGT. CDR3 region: CASRGTSDTGELFF.

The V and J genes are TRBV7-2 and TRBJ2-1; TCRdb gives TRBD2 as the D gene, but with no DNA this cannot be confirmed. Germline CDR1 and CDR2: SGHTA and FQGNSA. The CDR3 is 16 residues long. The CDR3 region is CASSIGLAGVDNEQFF.

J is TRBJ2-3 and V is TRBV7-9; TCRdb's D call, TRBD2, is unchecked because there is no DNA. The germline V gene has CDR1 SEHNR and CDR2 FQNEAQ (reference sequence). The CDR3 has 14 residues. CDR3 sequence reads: CANERLASTDTQYF.

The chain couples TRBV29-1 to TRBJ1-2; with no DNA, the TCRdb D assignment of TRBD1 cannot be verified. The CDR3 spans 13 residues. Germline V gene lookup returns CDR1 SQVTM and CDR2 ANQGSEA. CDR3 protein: CSVGTGKNYGYTF.

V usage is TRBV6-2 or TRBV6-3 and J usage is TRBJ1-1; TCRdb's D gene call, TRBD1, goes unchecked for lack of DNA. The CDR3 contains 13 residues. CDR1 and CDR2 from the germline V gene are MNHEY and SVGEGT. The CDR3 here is CASSPRELREAFF.

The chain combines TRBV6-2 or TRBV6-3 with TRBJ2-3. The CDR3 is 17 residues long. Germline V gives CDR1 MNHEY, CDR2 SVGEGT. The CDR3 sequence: CASSYSIEADSTDTQYF.

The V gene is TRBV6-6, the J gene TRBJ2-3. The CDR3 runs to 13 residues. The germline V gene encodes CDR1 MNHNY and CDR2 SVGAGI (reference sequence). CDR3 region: CASSYRDTDTQYF.

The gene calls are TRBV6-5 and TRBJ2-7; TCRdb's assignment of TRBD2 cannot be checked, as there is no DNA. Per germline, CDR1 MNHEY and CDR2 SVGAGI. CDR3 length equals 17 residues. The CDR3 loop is CASSRTSGGEKPYEQYF.

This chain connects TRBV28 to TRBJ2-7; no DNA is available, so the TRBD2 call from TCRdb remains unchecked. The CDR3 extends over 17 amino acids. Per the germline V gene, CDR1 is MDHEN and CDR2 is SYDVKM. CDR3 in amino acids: CASSQPSPGLAGSEQYF. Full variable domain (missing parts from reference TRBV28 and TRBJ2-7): DVKVTQSSRYLVKRTGEKVFLECVQDMDHENMFWYRQDPGLGLRLIYFSYDVKMKEKGDIPEGYSVSREKKERFSLILESASTNQTSMYLCASSQPSPGLAGSEQYFGPGTRLTVT.

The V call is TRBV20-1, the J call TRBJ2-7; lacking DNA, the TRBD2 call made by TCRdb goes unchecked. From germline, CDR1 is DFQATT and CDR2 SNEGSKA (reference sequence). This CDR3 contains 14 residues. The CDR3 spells CSAGGLAEPYEQYF.

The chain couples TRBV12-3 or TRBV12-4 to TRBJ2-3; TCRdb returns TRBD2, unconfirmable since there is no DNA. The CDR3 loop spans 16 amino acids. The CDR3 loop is CASSTTSGGATDTQYF.

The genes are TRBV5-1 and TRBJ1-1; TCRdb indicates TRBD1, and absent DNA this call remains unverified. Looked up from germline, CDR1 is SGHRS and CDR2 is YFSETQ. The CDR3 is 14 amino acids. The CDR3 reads CASSLGQGWTEAFF.

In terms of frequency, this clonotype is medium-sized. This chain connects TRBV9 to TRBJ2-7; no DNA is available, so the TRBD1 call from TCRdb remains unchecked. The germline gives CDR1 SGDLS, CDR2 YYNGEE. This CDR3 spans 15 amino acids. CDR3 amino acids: CASSSDSNLPHEQYF.

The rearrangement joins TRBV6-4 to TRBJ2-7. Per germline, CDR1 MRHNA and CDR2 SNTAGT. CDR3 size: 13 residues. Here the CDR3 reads CASSEWASYEQYF.

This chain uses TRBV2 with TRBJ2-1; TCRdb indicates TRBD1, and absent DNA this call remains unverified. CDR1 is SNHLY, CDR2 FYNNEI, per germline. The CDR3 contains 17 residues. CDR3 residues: CASSDWQGAMGINEQFF.

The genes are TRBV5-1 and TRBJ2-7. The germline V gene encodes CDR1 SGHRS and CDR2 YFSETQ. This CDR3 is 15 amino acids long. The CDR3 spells CASSLFSGGYYEQYF.